This T cell receptor (beta chain) was sequenced for a study of monozygotic twins with cystic fibrosis. The repertoire was sequenced with immunoSEQ multiplex PCR; TCRdb's copy has only in-frame clones and lacks some. The sample contains tens of thousands of clones, under 90% of which appear only once. Source material: blood. The TCR sequence derives from a girl aged 2 to 9 with cystic fibrosis.

The CDR3 DNA reads TGTGCCTGGAGTGATCAGGGGGCTAGCTATGGCTACACCTTC. It encodes CAWSDQGASYGYTF. The chain has TRBV30 and TRBJ1-2; 8 bases match TRBD1. V was clipped by 1 base and J by 4 bases; unmatched bases: 5. Germline CDR1 reads GTSNPN; CDR2 reads SVGIG (reference sequence). This CDR3 region has 14 residues.